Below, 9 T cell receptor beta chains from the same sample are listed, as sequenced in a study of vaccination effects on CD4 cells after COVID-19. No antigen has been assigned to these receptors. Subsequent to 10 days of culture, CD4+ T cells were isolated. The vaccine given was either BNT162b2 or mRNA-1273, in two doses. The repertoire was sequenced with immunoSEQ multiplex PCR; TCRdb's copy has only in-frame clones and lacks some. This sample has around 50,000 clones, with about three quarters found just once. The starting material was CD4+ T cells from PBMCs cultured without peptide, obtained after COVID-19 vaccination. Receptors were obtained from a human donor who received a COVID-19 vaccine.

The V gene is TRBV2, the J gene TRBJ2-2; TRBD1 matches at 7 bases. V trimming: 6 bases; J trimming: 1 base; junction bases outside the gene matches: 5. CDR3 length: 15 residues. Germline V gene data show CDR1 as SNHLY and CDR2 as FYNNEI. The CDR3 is CASRAGQVNTGELFF. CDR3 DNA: TGTGCCAGCAGGGCCGGACAGGTGAACACCGGGGAGCTGTTTTTT.

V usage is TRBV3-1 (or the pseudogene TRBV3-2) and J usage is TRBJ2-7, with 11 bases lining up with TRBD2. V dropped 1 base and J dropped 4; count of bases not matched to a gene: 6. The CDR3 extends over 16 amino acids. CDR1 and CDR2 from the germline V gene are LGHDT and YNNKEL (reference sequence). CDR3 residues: CASSQAATSGRYEQYF. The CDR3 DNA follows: TGTGCCAGCAGCCAAGCTGCCACTAGCGGGAGATACGAGCAGTACTTC.

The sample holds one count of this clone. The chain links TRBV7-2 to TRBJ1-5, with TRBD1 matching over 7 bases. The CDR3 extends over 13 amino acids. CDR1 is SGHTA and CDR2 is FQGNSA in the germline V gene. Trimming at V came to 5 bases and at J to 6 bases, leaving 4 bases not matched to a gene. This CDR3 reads CASSPQGGQPQHF. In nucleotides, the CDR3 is TGTGCCAGCAGCCCTCAGGGGGGTCAGCCCCAGCATTTT.

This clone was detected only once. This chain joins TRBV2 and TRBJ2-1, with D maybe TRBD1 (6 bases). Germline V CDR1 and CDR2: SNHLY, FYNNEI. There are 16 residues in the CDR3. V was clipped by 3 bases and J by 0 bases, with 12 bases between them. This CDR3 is CASSDRQGSSYNEQFF. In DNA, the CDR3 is TGTGCCAGCAGTGATAGGCAGGGGAGCTCCTACAATGAGCAGTTCTTC.

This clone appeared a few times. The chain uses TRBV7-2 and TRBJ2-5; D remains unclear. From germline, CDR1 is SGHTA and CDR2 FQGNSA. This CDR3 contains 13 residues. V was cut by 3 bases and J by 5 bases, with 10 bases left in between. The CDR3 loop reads CASSFSSSETQYF. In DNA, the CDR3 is TGTGCCAGCAGCTTCTCTAGTTCGGAGACCCAGTACTTC.

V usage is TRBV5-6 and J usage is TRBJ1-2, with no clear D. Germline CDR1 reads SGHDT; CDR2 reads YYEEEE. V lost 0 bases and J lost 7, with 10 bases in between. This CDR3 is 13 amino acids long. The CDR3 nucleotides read TGTGCCAGCAGCTTGGCGGAAGGTACTGGCTACACCTTC. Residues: CASSLAEGTGYTF.

Here the CDR3 DNA reads TGTGCCAGCAGATCCGACAGGGGCTCTGGAAACACCATATATTTT. This sequence encodes CASRSDRGSGNTIYF. The chain is built from TRBV11-2 and TRBJ1-3; 8 nucleotides match TRBD1. This CDR3 comprises 15 residues. Germline V lookup: CDR1 SGHAT, CDR2 FQNNGV. Losses at the gene ends were 6 bases for V and 0 bases for J; bases not matched to a gene: 4. The entire variable domain, with the rest obtained from reference TRBV11-2 and TRBJ1-3, is as follows: EAGVAQSPRYKIIEKRQSVAFWCNPISGHATLYWYQQILGQGPKLLIQFQNNGVVDDSQLPKDRFSAERLKGVDSTLKIQPAKLEDSAVYLCASRSDRGSGNTIYFGEGSWLTVV.

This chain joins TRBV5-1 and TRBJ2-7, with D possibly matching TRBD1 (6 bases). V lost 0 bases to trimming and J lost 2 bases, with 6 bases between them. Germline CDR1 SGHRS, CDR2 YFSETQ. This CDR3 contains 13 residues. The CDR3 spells CASSLGGPYEQYF. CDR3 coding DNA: TGCGCCAGCAGCTTGGGGGGGCCCTACGAGCAGTACTTC.

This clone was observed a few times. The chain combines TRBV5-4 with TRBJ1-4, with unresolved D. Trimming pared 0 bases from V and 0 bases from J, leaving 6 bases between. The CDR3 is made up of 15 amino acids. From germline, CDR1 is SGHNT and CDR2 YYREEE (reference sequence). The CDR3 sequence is CASSLGGATNEKLFF. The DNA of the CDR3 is TGTGCCAGCAGCTTGGGTGGTGCAACTAATGAAAAACTGTTTTTT.